Given below is one T cell receptor (beta chain) in context. The target antigen is unknown. These data originate in a study of T cell repertoires in cytomegalovirus infection. V was cut by 3 bases and J by 0 bases, with 16 bases left in between. There are 17 residues in the CDR3. MiXCR, applied by TCRdb to the reads, yields one record per CDR3 protein. The data show approximately 910,000 distinct CDR3 sequences, roughly a third seen once. This chain connects TRBV12-3 or TRBV12-4 to TRBJ2-3; no clear D gene. The sequence derives from a human donor in good health (CMV status not recorded). Some clones in this sample may be carry-over from other donors' samples. Sample: cultured CD8+ T cells from PBMCs, taken from culture after CMV antigen stimulation. The CDR3 region is CASSLSPRPSSTDTQYF. The CDR3 nucleotides are TGTGCCAGCAGTTTGAGTCCCCGGCCCTCTAGCACAGATACGCAGTATTTT.